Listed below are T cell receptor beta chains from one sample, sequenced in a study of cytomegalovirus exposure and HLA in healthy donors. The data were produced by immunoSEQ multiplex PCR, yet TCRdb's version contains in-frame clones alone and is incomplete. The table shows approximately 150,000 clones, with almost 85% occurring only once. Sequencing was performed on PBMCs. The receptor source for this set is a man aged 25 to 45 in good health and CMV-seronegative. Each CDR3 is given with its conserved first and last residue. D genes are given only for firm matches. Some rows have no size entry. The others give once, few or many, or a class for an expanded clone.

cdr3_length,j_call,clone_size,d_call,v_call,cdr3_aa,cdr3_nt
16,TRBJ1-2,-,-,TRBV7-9,CASSLSRGEIGYGYTF,TGTGCCAGCAGCTTGAGCCGGGGGGAGATAGGTTATGGCTACACCTTC
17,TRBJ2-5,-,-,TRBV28,CASSSLIVWQGQETQYF,TGTGCCAGCAGTTCCCTCATCGTTTGGCAGGGACAAGAGACCCAGTACTTC
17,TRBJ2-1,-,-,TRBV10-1,CASSESMSGEGYNEQFF,TGCGCCAGCAGTGAGTCGATGTCGGGGGAAGGCTACAATGAGCAGTTCTTC
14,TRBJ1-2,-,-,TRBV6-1,CASGRTVNNYGYTF,TGTGCCAGCGGGCGGACAGTAAATAACTATGGCTACACCTTC
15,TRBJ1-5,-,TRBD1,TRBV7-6,CASSPGTGRNQPQHF,TGTGCCAGCAGCCCCGGGACAGGCCGCAATCAGCCCCAGCATTTT
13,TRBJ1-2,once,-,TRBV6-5,CASSYWAGDGYTF,TGTGCCAGCAGTTACTGGGCGGGAGATGGCTACACCTTC
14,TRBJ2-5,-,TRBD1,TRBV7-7,CASSPGQAQETQYF,TGTGCTAGCAGCCCTGGACAGGCGCAAGAGACCCAGTACTTC
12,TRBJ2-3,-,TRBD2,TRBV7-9,CASSDGTNTQYF,TGTGCCAGCAGCGACGGGACTAATACGCAGTATTTT
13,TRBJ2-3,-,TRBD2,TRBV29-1,CSVGVAGGDTQYF,TGCAGCGTTGGTGTAGCGGGAGGAGATACGCAGTATTTT
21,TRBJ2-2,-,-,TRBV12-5,CASGLGWDVGRAFPNTGELFF,TGTGCTAGTGGTTTGGGATGGGATGTCGGCAGGGCTTTCCCGAACACCGGGGAGCTGTTTTTT
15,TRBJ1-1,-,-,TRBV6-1,CASKTHTRGNTEAFF,TGTGCCAGCAAGACGCATACCAGGGGGAACACTGAAGCTTTCTTT
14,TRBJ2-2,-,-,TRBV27,CASRKGTPGSGLFF,TGTGCCAGCAGGAAAGGGACTCCAGGGTCGGGGCTGTTTTTT
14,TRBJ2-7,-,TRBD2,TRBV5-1,CASSFSGGASEQYF,TGCGCCAGCAGCTTTAGCGGGGGCGCGTCGGAGCAGTACTTC
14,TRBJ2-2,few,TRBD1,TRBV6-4,CASRGTGGLGELFF,TGTGCCAGCAGGGGGACAGGGGGCCTCGGGGAGCTGTTTTTT
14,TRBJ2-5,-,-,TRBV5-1,CASSSTQGGETQYF,TGCGCCAGCAGCTCAACACAGGGCGGGGAGACCCAGTACTTC
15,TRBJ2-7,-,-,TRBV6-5,CASSYSTGVAYEQYF,TGTGCCAGCAGTTACTCTACAGGAGTGGCCTACGAGCAGTACTTC
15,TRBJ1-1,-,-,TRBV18,CASSPGRVRNTEAFF,TGTGCCAGCTCACCAGGGAGGGTACGGAACACTGAAGCTTTCTTT
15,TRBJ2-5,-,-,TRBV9,CASSTDLGVIETQYF,TGTGCCAGCAGCACCGACCTCGGGGTTATAGAGACCCAGTACTTC
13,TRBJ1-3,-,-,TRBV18,CASSTFGGNTIYF,TGTGCCAGCTCGACCTTCGGGGGAAACACCATATATTTT
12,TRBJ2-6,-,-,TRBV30,CAWSGRSDILTF,TGTGCCTGGAGTGGACGTAGTGACATCCTGACTTTC
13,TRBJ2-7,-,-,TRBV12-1,CASAGTSLSEQYF,TGTGCCAGCGCCGGGACAAGTCTTTCCGAGCAGTACTTC